The rows below give T cell receptor beta chains drawn from one sample of a study of neurological immune-mediated disorders. Each CDR3 protein is one row after TCRdb ran MiXCR on the 5' RACE reads. Among about 62,000 distinct CDR3 sequences listed, 4% to 6% were seen once. Sequencing input: PBMCs. The receptor set was obtained from a woman aged 50 to 60 with multiple sclerosis. The CDR3 runs from the conserved cysteine through the conserved F or W. D genes are given only for firm matches. The size entry is marked missing in some rows and otherwise reads once, few, many or a size class.

D | J | size | V | DNA | CDR3
NA | TRBJ2-3 | many | TRBV6-6 | TGTGCCAGCACGGGTGGCGGGGGCCCAGATACGCAGTATTTT | CASTGGGGPDTQYF
NA | TRBJ2-6 | many | TRBV28 | TGTGCCAGCAGCCTTCATAACCCTGGGGCCAACGTCCTGACTTTC | CASSLHNPGANVLTF
NA | TRBJ2-1 | many | TRBV4-1 | TGCGCCAGCAGCCAAGTCGGAGAGTTAGGGTACAATGAGCAGTTCTTC | CASSQVGELGYNEQFF
NA | TRBJ2-1 | many | TRBV11-2 | TGTGCCAGCAGTTGGGGTTCGGGTTGGGGGTGGTACAATGAGCAGTTCTTC | CASSWGSGWGWYNEQFF
NA | TRBJ1-4 | NA | TRBV5-1 | TGCGCCAGCAGCTTGGATAAATCTGAAAAACTGTTTTTT | CASSLDKSEKLFF
TRBD2 | TRBJ2-3 | many | TRBV11-2 | TGTGCCAGCAGAAGACCTAGCGGGGGGGCGGGTGATACGCAGTATTTT | CASRRPSGGAGDTQYF
TRBD1 | TRBJ1-1 | many | TRBV12-3/TRBV12-4 | TGTGCCAGCAGACCCGGGACAGGTTCGAACACTGAAGCTTTCTTT | CASRPGTGSNTEAFF
TRBD2 | TRBJ2-3 | few | TRBV5-1 | TGCGCCAGCAGCTTGGCCGCGGGGGGGTTAGATACGCAGTATTTT | CASSLAAGGLDTQYF
NA | TRBJ2-1 | many | TRBV18 | TGTGCCAGCTCAAAACAGGGTGAGCAGTTCTTC | CASSKQGEQFF
TRBD2 | TRBJ2-1 | many | TRBV12-3/TRBV12-4 | TGTGCCAGCAGTTTAGTTCGAGCGGGGGGCCCGGGGTTCAATGAGCAGTTCTTC | CASSLVRAGGPGFNEQFF
NA | TRBJ2-3 | NA | TRBV7-2 | TGTGCCAGCAAAGAGGGCACAGATACGCAGTATTTT | CASKEGTDTQYF
NA | TRBJ1-1 | many | TRBV6-2/TRBV6-3 | TGTGCCAGCGGTTTGGAGCCGAGTGGCACTGAAGCTTTCTTT | CASGLEPSGTEAFF
NA | TRBJ2-3 | many | TRBV15 | TGTGCCACCAGCAGAGATCCCCAAGATACGCAGTATTTT | CATSRDPQDTQYF